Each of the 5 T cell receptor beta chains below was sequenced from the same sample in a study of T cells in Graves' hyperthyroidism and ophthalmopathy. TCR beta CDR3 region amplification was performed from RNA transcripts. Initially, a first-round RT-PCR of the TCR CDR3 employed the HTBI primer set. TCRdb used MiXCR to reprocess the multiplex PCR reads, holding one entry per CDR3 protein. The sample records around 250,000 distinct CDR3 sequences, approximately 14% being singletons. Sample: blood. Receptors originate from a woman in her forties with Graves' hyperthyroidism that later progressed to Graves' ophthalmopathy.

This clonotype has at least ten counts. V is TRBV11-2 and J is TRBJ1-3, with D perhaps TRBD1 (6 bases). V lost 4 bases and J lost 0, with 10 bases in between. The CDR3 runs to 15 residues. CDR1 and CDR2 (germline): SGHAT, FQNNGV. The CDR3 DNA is TGTGCCAGCAGCTACAGGGATAACTCTGGAAACACCATATATTTT. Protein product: CASSYRDNSGNTIYF.

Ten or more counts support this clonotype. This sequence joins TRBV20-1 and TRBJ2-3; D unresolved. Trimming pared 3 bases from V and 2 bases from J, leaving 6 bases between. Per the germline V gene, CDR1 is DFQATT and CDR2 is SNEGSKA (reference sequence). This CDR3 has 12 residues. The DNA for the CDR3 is TGCAGTGCTAGCGATGCCACAGATACGCAGTATTTT. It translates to CSASDATDTQYF.

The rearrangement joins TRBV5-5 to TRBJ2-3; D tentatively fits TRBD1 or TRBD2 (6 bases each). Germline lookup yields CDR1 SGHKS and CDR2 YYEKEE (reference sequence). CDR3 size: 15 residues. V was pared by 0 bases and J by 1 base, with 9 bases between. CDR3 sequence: CASSLVRGGTDTQYF. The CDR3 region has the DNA TGTGCCAGCAGCTTGGTGAGGGGGGGCACAGATACGCAGTATTTT.

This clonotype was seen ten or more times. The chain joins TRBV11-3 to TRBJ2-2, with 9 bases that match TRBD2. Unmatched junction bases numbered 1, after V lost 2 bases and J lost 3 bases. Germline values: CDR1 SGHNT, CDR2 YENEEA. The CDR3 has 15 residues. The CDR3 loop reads CASSLRLADTGELFF. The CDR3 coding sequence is TGTGCCAGCAGCTTAAGACTAGCGGACACCGGGGAGCTGTTTTTT.

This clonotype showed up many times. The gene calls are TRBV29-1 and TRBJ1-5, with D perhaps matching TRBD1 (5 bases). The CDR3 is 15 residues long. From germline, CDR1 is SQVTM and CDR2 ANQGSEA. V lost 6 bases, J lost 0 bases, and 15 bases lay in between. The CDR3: CSVLLDKISNQPQHF. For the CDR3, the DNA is TGCAGCGTCCTCCTGGACAAGATTAGCAATCAGCCCCAGCATTTT.